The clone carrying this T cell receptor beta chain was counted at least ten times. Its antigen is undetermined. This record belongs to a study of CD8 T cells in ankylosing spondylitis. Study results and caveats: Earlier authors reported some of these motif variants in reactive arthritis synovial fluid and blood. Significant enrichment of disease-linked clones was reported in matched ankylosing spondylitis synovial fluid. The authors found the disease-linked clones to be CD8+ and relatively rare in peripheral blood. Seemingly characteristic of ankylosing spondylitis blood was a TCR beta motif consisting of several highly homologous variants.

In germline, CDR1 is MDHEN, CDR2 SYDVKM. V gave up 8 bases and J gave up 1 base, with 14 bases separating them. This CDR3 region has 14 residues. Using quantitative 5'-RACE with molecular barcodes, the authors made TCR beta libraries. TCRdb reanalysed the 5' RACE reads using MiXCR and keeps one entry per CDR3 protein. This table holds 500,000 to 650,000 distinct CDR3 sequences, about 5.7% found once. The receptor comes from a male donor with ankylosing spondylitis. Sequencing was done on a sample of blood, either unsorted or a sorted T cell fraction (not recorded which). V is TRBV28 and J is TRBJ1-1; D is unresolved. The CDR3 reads CASGRGGANTEAFF. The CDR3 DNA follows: TGTGCCAGCGGGCGTGGTGGAGCGAACACTGAAGCTTTCTTT.